This TCR beta chain was observed in a study of beta chain features in type 1 diabetes. General study points: For type 1 diabetes patients, VDJ junctions showed fewer insertions and more deletions.

What was sequenced were expressed TCRB transcripts, since all of the isolated RNA had been reverse transcribed. Repertoires were generated with immunoSEQ multiplex PCR, while TCRdb's copy carries only in-frame clones and drops some. The table has more than 150,000 clones, about 13% seen once. Notes on this clone: Its antigen is not known.

This sequence was found in a woman under 30 in good health. Sample: central memory CD4+ T cells from blood.

The CDR3 region has the DNA TGTGCCAGCAGTGAAGCGCGACAGCCTGGGGCCAACGTCCTGACTTTC. It yields the protein CASSEARQPGANVLTF. The chain employs TRBV2 and TRBJ2-6; maybe TRBD1 (5 bases). The germline V gene encodes CDR1 SNHLY and CDR2 FYNNEI. With 0 bases removed from V and 2 bases from J, the gap between germline ends came to 8 bases. The CDR3 spans 16 residues.